The 23 T cell receptor beta chains given below trace back to one sample, sequenced in a study of CD8 T cells in Susac syndrome. It was with random hexamers that roughly 0.5 to 1 ug RNA was reverse transcribed. Via MiXCR, TCRdb re-called the immunoSEQ multiplex PCR reads, giving one row per CDR3 protein. The sample shows under 200,000 distinct CDR3 sequences, nearly 97% of them seen only once. Input material: CD4+ T cells from PBMCs. The receptors here all came from a human donor with Susac syndrome.

V is TRBV7-2 and J is TRBJ2-1; 9 bases map to TRBD2. Trimming cost V 6 bases and J 9 bases; bases outside gene matches: 6. Per the germline V gene, CDR1 is SGHTA and CDR2 is FQGNSA. There are 13 residues in the CDR3. In nucleotides, the CDR3 is TGTGCCAGCAGAGGGCGGGGGGGCCCTGAGCAGTTCTTC. Amino acids: CASRGRGGPEQFF.

The V and J genes are TRBV5-6 and TRBJ2-4; D uncertain. CDR1 SGHDT and CDR2 YYEEEE come from the germline V gene. The CDR3 has 11 residues. V lost 4 bases and J 9 bases, leaving 8 bases between the germline ends. Written as DNA, the CDR3 is TGTGCCAGCAGCCTGGCCGCCATTCAGTACTTC. This sequence encodes CASSLAAIQYF.

This chain connects TRBV20-1 to TRBJ1-2, with D maybe TRBD1 (6 bases). The CDR3 runs to 13 residues. In germline, CDR1 is DFQATT, CDR2 SNEGSKA (reference sequence). Trimming removed 8 bases from V and 4 bases from J, with 17 bases in between. CDR3 nucleotides: TGCAGTCTCCGCCGGGGGCGATCCTATGGCTACACCTTC. It yields the protein CSLRRGRSYGYTF.

The chain joins TRBV19 to TRBJ2-7; TRBD1 agrees at 9 bases. The CDR3 is made up of 14 amino acids. The germline V gene encodes CDR1 LNHDA and CDR2 SQIVND (reference sequence). With 3 bases clipped from V and 5 bases from J, the junction kept 5 bases outside the gene matches. CDR3: CASSMGTGRHEQYF. CDR3 nucleotide sequence: TGTGCCAGTAGTATGGGGACAGGGAGGCACGAGCAGTACTTC. The whole variable domain, remainder taken from reference TRBV19 and TRBJ2-7, is DGGITQSPKYLFRKEGQNVTLSCEQNLNHDAMYWYRQDPGQGLRLIYYSQIVNDFQKGDIAEGYSVSREKKESFPLTVTSAQKNPTAFYLCASSMGTGRHEQYFGPGTRLTVT.

V and J are TRBV28 and TRBJ2-1, with 10 bases matching TRBD1. This CDR3 contains 16 residues. With V trimmed by 2 bases and J by 2 bases, 3 bases remained unmatched. Germline V gene sequence: CDR1 MDHEN, CDR2 SYDVKM. The CDR3 sequence: CASSLVGQGAYNEQFF. The CDR3 DNA reads TGTGCCAGCAGTTTAGTTGGACAGGGGGCCTACAATGAGCAGTTCTTC.

V gene TRBV20-1 combines with J gene TRBJ1-1; D ambiguous. V was clipped by 5 bases and J by 8 bases, with 9 bases between them. The V gene's germline CDR1 is DFQATT and CDR2 SNEGSKA (reference sequence). This CDR3 region has 10 residues. CDR3 DNA sequence: TGCAGTGCTCCTCGGCTCGAAGCTTTCTTT. Its protein is CSAPRLEAFF.

The chain joins TRBV30 to TRBJ2-7, with D uncertain. Trimming cost V 3 bases and J 6 bases, with 12 bases left between them. Germline values: CDR1 GTSNPN, CDR2 SVGIG (reference sequence). This CDR3 contains 12 residues. The CDR3 reads CAWRTVGSEQYF. DNA of the CDR3: TGTGCCTGGAGGACGGTTGGTAGCGAGCAGTACTTC.

The chain couples TRBV29-1 to TRBJ2-3; no firm D call. V lost 4 bases, J lost 1 base, and 15 bases lay in between. Germline V lookup: CDR1 SQVTM, CDR2 ANQGSEA. This CDR3 comprises 15 residues. The CDR3 is CSVGGGRHRTDTQYF. As DNA, the CDR3 is TGCAGCGTTGGCGGCGGCAGACATCGCACAGATACGCAGTATTTT.

The rearrangement links TRBV30 to TRBJ2-7; a possible D gene is TRBD1 (5 bases). The CDR3 loop spans 14 amino acids. V dropped 7 bases and J dropped 0 bases, with 16 bases sitting between them. Germline V gene data show CDR1 as GTSNPN and CDR2 as SVGIG (reference sequence). The CDR3: CASSPRQNSYEQYF. The CDR3 DNA is TGTGCCTCCTCTCCGAGACAGAACTCCTACGAGCAGTACTTC.

The rearrangement joins TRBV6-2 or TRBV6-3 to TRBJ2-7; perhaps D is TRBD1 or TRBD2 (5 bases each). This CDR3 is 13 amino acids long. Trimming stripped 5 bases from V and 2 bases from J, with 10 bases between. CDR1 is MNHEY and CDR2 is SVGEGT in the germline V gene. The CDR3 loop reads CASSSGQPYEQYF. In DNA form, the CDR3 reads TGTGCCAGCAGTAGCGGACAACCCTACGAGCAGTACTTC.

The V gene is TRBV20-1, the J gene TRBJ2-3; 9 nucleotides line up with TRBD2. Per the germline V gene, CDR1 is DFQATT and CDR2 is SNEGSKA (reference sequence). The V gene end was trimmed by 6 bases and the J gene end by 1 base; junction bases not matched to a gene: 8. The CDR3 runs to 15 residues. The CDR3 loop reads CSAVQRGARTDTQYF. The CDR3 bases are TGCAGTGCCGTTCAGCGGGGGGCCCGCACAGATACGCAGTATTTT.

The chain has TRBV1 and TRBJ2-5; whether TRBD1, the table's D call, matches the DNA was not checked. TRBV1 represents a pseudogene. There are 15 residues in the CDR3. CDR3 sequence reads: CTSSHKGGSEETQYF. The CDR3 nucleotides read TGCACCAGCAGCCACAAGGGGGGGTCCGAGGAGACCCAGTACTTC.

The rearrangement links TRBV27 to TRBJ2-2; TRBD1 is a possible D gene (6 bases). The CDR3 extends over 14 amino acids. The germline CDR1 and CDR2 sequences are MNHEY and SMNVEV (reference sequence). V gave up 4 bases and J gave up 7 bases, with 13 bases separating them. CDR3 DNA: TGTGCCAGCAGTTGGACAGTTACAAACGGGGAGCTGTTTTTT. It specifies CASSWTVTNGELFF.

This clonotype was counted once. J is TRBJ2-5 and V is TRBV10-3; TRBD2 matches 11 bases. Germline V CDR1 and CDR2: ENHRY, SYGVKD. The CDR3 runs to 15 residues. Losses at the gene ends were 0 bases for V and 5 bases for J; bases not matched to a gene: 2. The CDR3 coding sequence is TGTGCCATCAGTGAGTCAACTAGCGGGGGTGAGACCCAGTACTTC. Protein sequence: CAISESTSGGETQYF.

The chain uses TRBV30 and TRBJ1-2; 9 nucleotides line up with TRBD1. CDR1 and CDR2 (germline): GTSNPN, SVGIG (reference sequence). J lost 5 bases, V lost 7 bases, and 14 bases had no gene match. CDR3 size: 15 residues. The CDR3, as DNA: TGTGCCTATACGAATCCGGGACAGGGTCTTTATGGCTACACCTTC. Amino acid sequence: CAYTNPGQGLYGYTF.

V is TRBV15 and J is TRBJ2-2; D remains ambiguous. V was pared by 3 bases and J by 8 bases, with 1 base between. Germline V gene sequence: CDR1 LNHNV, CDR2 YYDKDF (reference sequence). CDR3 size: 10 residues. The CDR3 DNA sequence: TGTGCCACCAGCAGGGGGGAGCTGTTTTTT. Residues: CATSRGELFF.

The V call is TRBV18, the J call TRBJ1-5, with D tentatively TRBD1 (5 bases). Trimming cost V 1 base and J 0 bases, with 7 bases left between them. Germline V CDR1 and CDR2: KGHSH, LQKENI. The CDR3 consists of 15 residues. The CDR3 loop is CASSPRGVSNQPQHF. The CDR3 DNA is TGTGCCAGCTCACCACGAGGGGTTAGCAATCAGCCCCAGCATTTT.

A single count supports this clonotype. The V call is TRBV6-1, the J call TRBJ2-7; D is ambiguous. Germline assignment: CDR1 MNHNS and CDR2 SASEGT. Trimming pared 2 bases from V and 6 bases from J, leaving 8 bases between. The CDR3 covers 12 residues. The CDR3 reads CASSEFRIEQYF. The CDR3 DNA sequence: TGTGCCAGCAGTGAATTCAGGATCGAGCAGTACTTC.

CDR3 region: CASSENPVGNTIYF. Written as DNA, the CDR3 is TGTGCCAGCAGCGAAAACCCGGTCGGAAACACCATATATTTT. This chain connects TRBV7-6 to TRBJ1-3; the D is unclear. With 5 bases removed from V and 4 bases from J, the gap between germline ends came to 12 bases. The CDR3 spans 14 residues. Per germline, CDR1 SGHVS and CDR2 FNYEAQ.

The sample holds one count of this clonotype. The chain joins TRBV2 to TRBJ1-5, with a tentative D call TRBD1 (5 bases). CDR1 and CDR2 (germline): SNHLY, FYNNEI. This CDR3 spans 14 amino acids. V lost 1 base, J lost 1 base, and 5 bases lay in between. CDR3 loop: CASSEGQSNQPQHF. CDR3 nucleotide sequence: TGTGCCAGCAGTGAAGGACAGAGCAATCAGCCCCAGCATTTT.

This chain uses TRBV7-3 with TRBJ1-1, with TRBD1 matching over 8 bases. V lost 8 bases and J lost 4; bases outside the gene matches: 6. This CDR3 comprises 13 residues. Germline-derived CDR1 and CDR2 are SGHTA and FQGTGA. CDR3 sequence reads: CASSQGAGTEAFF. In DNA form, the CDR3 reads TGTGCCAGCTCGCAGGGGGCGGGCACTGAAGCTTTCTTT. Full variable domain (missing parts from reference TRBV7-3 and TRBJ1-1): GAGVSQTPSNKVTEKGKYVELRCDPISGHTALYWYRQSLGQGPEFLIYFQGTGAADDSGLPNDRFFAVRPEGSVSTLKIQRTERGDSAVYLCASSQGAGTEAFFGQGTRLTVV.

This chain uses TRBV18 with TRBJ1-2; TRBD1 matches at 8 bases. V gave up 6 bases and J gave up 6 bases; unmatched junction bases: 9. Germline V gene sequence: CDR1 KGHSH, CDR2 LQKENI. There are 14 residues in the CDR3. CDR3 residues: CASSTAGTGNGYTF. The DNA of the CDR3 is TGTGCCAGCTCGACGGCCGGGACAGGAAATGGCTACACCTTC.

J is TRBJ2-3 and V is TRBV7-2; TRBD1 is a possible D gene (6 bases). This CDR3 is built from 15 residues. V was shortened by 7 bases and J by 0 bases, with 14 bases between the two germline ends. Per the germline V gene, CDR1 is SGHTA and CDR2 is FQGNSA. The CDR3 sequence: CASNRAATSTDTQYF. The CDR3 DNA is TGTGCCAGCAACAGGGCCGCAACTAGCACAGATACGCAGTATTTT.